A selection of T cell receptor beta chains follows, all from one sample in a study of T cell responses to AZD1222 COVID-19 vaccine. The repertoire was sequenced with immunoSEQ multiplex PCR; TCRdb's copy has only in-frame clones and lacks some. The profile covers some 250,000 clones, with 94% appearing a single time and roughly 0.6% taken by the ten largest. Specimen: peripheral blood, collected 28 days after the second AZD1222 dose. All receptors come from an adult who received the AZD1222 COVID-19 vaccine. Each CDR3 is given with its conserved first and last residue. The D gene is left open where the match is weak. Clone size is stated in some rows and not others, as once, few, many or a class when expanded.

size	D	V	J	DNA	CDR3
-	-	TRBV10-2	TRBJ2-7	TGCGCCAGCAGTGAGTCGCGGGACTCCTACGAGCAGTACTTC	CASSESRDSYEQYF
-	TRBD1	TRBV19	TRBJ1-1	TGTGCCAGTACCCTGGGACAGGGGAACACTGAAGCTTTCTTT	CASTLGQGNTEAFF
-	TRBD1	TRBV4-3	TRBJ1-1	TGCGCCAGCAGATGGGGGACAGGGGATCTCGGCACTGAAGCTTTCTTT	CASRWGTGDLGTEAFF
-	-	TRBV6-5	TRBJ2-7	TGTGCCAGCCGGACGGGGCCCCCCTACGAGCAGTACTTC	CASRTGPPYEQYF
-	-	TRBV9	TRBJ1-2	TGTGCCAGCAGCTCTAGTAGACAGTTCCACTATGGCTACACCTTC	CASSSSRQFHYGYTF
-	-	TRBV4-1	TRBJ2-1	TGCGCCAGCAACGGGCGTGGGGGGGCCAACGACTACAATGAGCAGTTCTTC	CASNGRGGANDYNEQFF
-	-	TRBV18	TRBJ1-6	TGTGCCAGCTCACCCCAGGGGTACAATTCACCCCTCCACTTT	CASSPQGYNSPLHF
-	-	TRBV12-5	TRBJ2-1	TGTGCTAGTGGTTTGGCCCCTAGCAATGAGCAGTTCTTC	CASGLAPSNEQFF
-	-	TRBV7-2	TRBJ2-7	TGTGCCAGCAGCAGAGACAGATACGAGCAGTACTTC	CASSRDRYEQYF
-	TRBD1	TRBV4-1	TRBJ2-7	TGCGCCAGCAGCCAAGATCAGGGGGCCCGTTCCTACGAGCAGTACTTC	CASSQDQGARSYEQYF
once	TRBD1	TRBV6-4	TRBJ1-4	TGTGCCAGTATGACAGGGAAGGAAGCAACTAATGAAAAACTGTTTTTT	CASMTGKEATNEKLFF
-	TRBD1	TRBV18	TRBJ1-6	TGTGCCAGCTCACGGGGACAGGGGGTTTCACCCCTCCACTTT	CASSRGQGVSPLHF
-	TRBD1	TRBV7-8	TRBJ2-7	TGTGCCAGCAGGACTAACAGGGGGCTAAGGATGTTCGAGCAGTACTTC	CASRTNRGLRMFEQYF
once	-	TRBV28	TRBJ1-6	TGTGCCAGTGGGGGGCTCTCCTATAATTCACCCCTCCACTTT	CASGGLSYNSPLHF
-	-	TRBV7-9	TRBJ1-5	TGTGCCAGCAGCTTAACGAATCAGCCCCAGCATTTT	CASSLTNQPQHF
-	-	TRBV3-1/TRBV3-2	TRBJ1-1	TGTGCCAGCACCAAAGGGGACACAGGGACTGAAGCTTTCTTT	CASTKGDTGTEAFF
once	-	TRBV28	TRBJ2-5	TGTGCCAGCAGTTTAATCGGGCAAGAGACCCAGTACTTC	CASSLIGQETQYF
-	-	TRBV5-6	TRBJ2-5	TGTGCCAGCAGCCGGACAGACCAAGAGACCCAGTACTTC	CASSRTDQETQYF
-	-	TRBV6-5	TRBJ2-7	TGTGCCAGCAGTCCTCCCAGGGCCTACGAGCAGTACTTC	CASSPPRAYEQYF
-	TRBD2	TRBV9	TRBJ2-2	TGTGCCAGCAGCGTGACTAGCGGGAGGAACACCGGGGAGCTGTTTTTT	CASSVTSGRNTGELFF
-	-	TRBV4-2	TRBJ2-2	TGTGCCAGCAGCCAAGGGACAGCCGGGAACACCGGGGAGCTGTTTTTT	CASSQGTAGNTGELFF
-	TRBD2	TRBV5-1	TRBJ2-3	TGCGCCAGCATGGTGGGGTCCGGGAGGGGCACAGATACGCAGTATTTT	CASMVGSGRGTDTQYF
once	-	TRBV2	TRBJ2-7	TGTGCCAGCAGTGGGGGGGAGGACTACGAGCAGTACTTC	CASSGGEDYEQYF
-	-	TRBV7-3	TRBJ2-5	TGTGCCAGCAGCCCAGGAAGTGGGCAAGAGACCCAGTACTTC	CASSPGSGQETQYF
-	-	TRBV2	TRBJ1-6	TGTGCCAGCAGTGGGAACAGAAATAATTCACCCCTCCACTTT	CASSGNRNNSPLHF
-	TRBD2	TRBV5-1	TRBJ2-1	TGCGCCAGCAGCTTCGGACTAGCGGACTACAATGAGCAGTTCTTC	CASSFGLADYNEQFF
-	-	TRBV4-1	TRBJ1-2	TGCGCCAGCAGCCAAGATATAGGGGACCGAAGCGGCTACACCTTC	CASSQDIGDRSGYTF